This T cell receptor beta chain was sequenced during a study of control samples from healthy donors and cancer patients. There are 12 residues in the CDR3. Germline V CDR1 and CDR2: MGHDK, SYGVNS. Trimming took off 4 bases at V and 7 bases at J, with 10 bases between the two ends. Assay: immunoSEQ multiplex PCR; the TCRdb copy retains only in-frame clones and omits some. Of about 89,000 clones in the sample, around 86% are singletons; the top ten hold around 21%. This chain connects TRBV25-1 to TRBJ1-2, with a possible D match to TRBD1 (5 bases). This clonotype was obtained from a man aged 25 to 40 in good health. The sequencing sample was made of blood. The CDR3 bases are TGTGCCAGCAGTGTAGACAGAGGTGGCTACACCTTC. Translated: CASSVDRGGYTF.